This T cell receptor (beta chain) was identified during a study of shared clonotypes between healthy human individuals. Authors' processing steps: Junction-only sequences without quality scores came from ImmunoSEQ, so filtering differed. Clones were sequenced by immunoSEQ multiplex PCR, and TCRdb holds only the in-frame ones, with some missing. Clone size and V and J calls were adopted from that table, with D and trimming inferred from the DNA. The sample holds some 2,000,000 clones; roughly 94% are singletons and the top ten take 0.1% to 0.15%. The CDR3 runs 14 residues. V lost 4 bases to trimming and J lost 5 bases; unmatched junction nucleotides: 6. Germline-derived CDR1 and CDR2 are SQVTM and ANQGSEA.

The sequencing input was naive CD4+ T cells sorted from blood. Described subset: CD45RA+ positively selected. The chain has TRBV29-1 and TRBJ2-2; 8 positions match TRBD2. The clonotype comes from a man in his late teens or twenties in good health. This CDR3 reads CSVGSGSGTGELFF. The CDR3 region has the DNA TGCAGCGTTGGAAGCGGGAGCGGTACCGGGGAGCTGTTTTTT.